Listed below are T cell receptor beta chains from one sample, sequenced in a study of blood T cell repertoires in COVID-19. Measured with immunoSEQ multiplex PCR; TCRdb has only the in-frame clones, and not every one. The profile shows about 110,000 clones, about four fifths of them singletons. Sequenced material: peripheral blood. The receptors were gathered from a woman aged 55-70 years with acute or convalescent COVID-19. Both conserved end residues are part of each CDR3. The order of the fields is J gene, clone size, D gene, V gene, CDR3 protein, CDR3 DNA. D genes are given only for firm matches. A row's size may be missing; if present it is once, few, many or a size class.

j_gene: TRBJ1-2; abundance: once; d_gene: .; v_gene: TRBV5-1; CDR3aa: CASSLGDGTFGGGYTF; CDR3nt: TGCGCCAGCAGCTTGGGGGACGGAACGTTTGGGGGGGGCTACACCTTC
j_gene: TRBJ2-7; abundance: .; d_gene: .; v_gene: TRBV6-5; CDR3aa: CASSPNREGEQYF; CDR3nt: TGTGCCAGCAGCCCGAACCGGGAAGGCGAGCAGTACTTC
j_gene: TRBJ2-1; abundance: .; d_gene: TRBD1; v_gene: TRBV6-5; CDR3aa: CASSQTGGNEQFF; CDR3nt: TGTGCCAGCAGTCAAACAGGGGGCAATGAGCAGTTCTTC
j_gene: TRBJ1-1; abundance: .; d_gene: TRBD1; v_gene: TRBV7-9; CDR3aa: CASSRGTDTEAFF; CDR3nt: TGTGCCAGCAGCCGAGGGACAGACACTGAAGCTTTCTTT
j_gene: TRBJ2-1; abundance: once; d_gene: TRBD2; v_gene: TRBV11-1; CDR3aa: CASSLTAGAQGNEQFF; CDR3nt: TGTGCCAGCAGCTTAACAGCGGGGGCCCAAGGCAATGAGCAGTTCTTC
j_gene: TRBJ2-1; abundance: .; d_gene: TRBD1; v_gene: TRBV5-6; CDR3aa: CASSLVGQGYEQFF; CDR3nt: TGTGCCAGCAGCTTGGTGGGACAGGGGTATGAGCAGTTCTTC
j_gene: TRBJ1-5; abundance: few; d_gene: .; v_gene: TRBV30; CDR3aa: CAWEARRGKPQHF; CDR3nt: TGTGCCTGGGAAGCCCGACGGGGGAAGCCCCAGCATTTT
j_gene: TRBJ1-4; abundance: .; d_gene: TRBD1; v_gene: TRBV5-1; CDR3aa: CASSFGQGSTNEKLFF; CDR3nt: TGCGCCAGCAGCTTCGGACAGGGCTCAACTAATGAAAAACTGTTTTTT
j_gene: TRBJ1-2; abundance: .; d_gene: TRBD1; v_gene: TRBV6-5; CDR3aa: CASSTPDRGYGYTF; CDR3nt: TGTGCCAGCAGCACCCCCGACAGGGGGTATGGCTACACCTTC
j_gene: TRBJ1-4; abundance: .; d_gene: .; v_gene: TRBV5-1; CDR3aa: CASSLAQATNEKLFF; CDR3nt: TGCGCCAGCAGCTTGGCACAGGCAACTAATGAAAAACTGTTTTTT
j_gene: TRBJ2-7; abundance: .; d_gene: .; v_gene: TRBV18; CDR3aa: CASSPQGRGYEQYF; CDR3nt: TGTGCCAGCTCACCACAGGGCAGGGGTTACGAGCAGTACTTC
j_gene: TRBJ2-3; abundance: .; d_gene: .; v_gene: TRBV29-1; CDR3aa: CSVGESGTDTQYF; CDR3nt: TGCAGCGTTGGGGAGTCCGGGACAGATACGCAGTATTTT
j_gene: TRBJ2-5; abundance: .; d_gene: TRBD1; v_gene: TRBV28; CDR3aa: CASSLYSRGGLETQYF; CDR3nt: TGTGCCAGCAGTTTATACTCGAGAGGGGGCCTGGAGACCCAGTACTTC
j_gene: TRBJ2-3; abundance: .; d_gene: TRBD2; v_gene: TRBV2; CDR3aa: CASNIRTSADTQYF; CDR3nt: TGTGCCAGCAACATTCGGACTAGCGCAGATACGCAGTATTTT
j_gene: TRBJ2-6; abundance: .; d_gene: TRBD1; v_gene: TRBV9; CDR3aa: CASSLEGTGAPGANVLTF; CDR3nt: TGTGCCAGCAGCCTAGAAGGGACAGGGGCCCCTGGGGCCAACGTCCTGACTTTC
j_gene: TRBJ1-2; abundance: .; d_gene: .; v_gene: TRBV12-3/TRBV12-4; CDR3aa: CASSNRDIGGYTF; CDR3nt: TGTGCCAGCAGTAACCGGGACATCGGGGGCTACACCTTC
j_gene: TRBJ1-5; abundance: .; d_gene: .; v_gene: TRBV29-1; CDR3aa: CSVCTSNSNQPQHF; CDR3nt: TGCAGCGTTTGTACTTCGAATAGCAATCAGCCCCAGCATTTT
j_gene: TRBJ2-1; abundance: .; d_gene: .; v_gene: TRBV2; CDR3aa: CASSGLSSYNEQFF; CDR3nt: TGTGCCAGCAGTGGCCTTAGCTCCTACAATGAGCAGTTCTTC
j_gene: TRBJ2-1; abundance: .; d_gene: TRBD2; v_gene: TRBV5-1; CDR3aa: CASSLVGGGPNEQFF; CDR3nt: TGCGCCAGCAGCTTGGTGGGCGGGGGGCCCAATGAGCAGTTCTTC
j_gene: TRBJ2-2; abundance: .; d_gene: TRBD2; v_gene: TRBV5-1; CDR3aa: CASSWTSGGDTGELFF; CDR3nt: TGCGCCAGCAGCTGGACTAGCGGGGGGGACACCGGGGAGCTGTTTTTT
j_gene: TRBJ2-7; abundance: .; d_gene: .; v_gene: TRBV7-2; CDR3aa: CATARTAASYEQYF; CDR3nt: TGTGCCACCGCCAGGACAGCGGCTTCCTACGAGCAGTACTTC
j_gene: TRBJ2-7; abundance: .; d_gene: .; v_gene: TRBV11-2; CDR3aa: CASSLGTGLYF; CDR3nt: TGTGCCAGCAGCTTAGGTACAGGGCTTTACTTC
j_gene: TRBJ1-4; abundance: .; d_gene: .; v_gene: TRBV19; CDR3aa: CASSIAVTGEEKLFF; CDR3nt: TGTGCCAGTAGTATCGCGGTAACAGGCGAAGAAAAACTGTTTTTT
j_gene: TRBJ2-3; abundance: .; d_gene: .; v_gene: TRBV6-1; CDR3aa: CASSEAVFVAESTDTQYF; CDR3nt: TGTGCCAGCAGTGAAGCGGTCTTTGTAGCGGAGAGCACAGATACGCAGTATTTT
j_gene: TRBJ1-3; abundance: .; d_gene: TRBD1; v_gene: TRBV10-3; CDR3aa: CAISEFGTAGNTIYF; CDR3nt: TGTGCCATCAGTGAGTTTGGGACAGCTGGAAACACCATATATTTT
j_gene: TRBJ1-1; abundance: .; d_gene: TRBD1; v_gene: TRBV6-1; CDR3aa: CASSGHYRGLNTEAFF; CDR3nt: TGTGCCAGCAGTGGACACTACAGGGGTCTGAACACTGAAGCTTTCTTT
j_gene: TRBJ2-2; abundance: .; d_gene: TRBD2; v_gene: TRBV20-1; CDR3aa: CSASGSGSETGELFF; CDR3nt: TGCAGTGCTAGTGGTAGCGGGAGTGAGACCGGGGAGCTGTTTTTT
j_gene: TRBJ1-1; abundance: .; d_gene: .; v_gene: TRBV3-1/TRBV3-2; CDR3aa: CASRGPGTEAFF; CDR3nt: TGTGCCAGCAGGGGGCCCGGGACTGAAGCTTTCTTT
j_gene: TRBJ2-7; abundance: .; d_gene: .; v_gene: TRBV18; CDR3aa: CASSPPRPGAYEQYF; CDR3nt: TGTGCCAGCTCACCACCACGGCCCGGGGCCTACGAGCAGTACTTC
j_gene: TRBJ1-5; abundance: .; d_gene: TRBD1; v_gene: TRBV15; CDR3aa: CATSRDKGTARPQHF; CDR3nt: TGTGCCACCAGCAGAGATAAGGGGACAGCTCGGCCCCAGCATTTT
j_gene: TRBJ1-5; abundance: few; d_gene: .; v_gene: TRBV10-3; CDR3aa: CAISESGEGNQPQHF; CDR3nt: TGTGCCATCAGTGAGTCGGGGGAGGGCAATCAGCCCCAGCATTTT
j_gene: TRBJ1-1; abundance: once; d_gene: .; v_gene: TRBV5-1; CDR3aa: CASSLGAVNTEAFF; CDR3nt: TGCGCCAGCAGCTTAGGGGCGGTGAACACTGAAGCTTTCTTT
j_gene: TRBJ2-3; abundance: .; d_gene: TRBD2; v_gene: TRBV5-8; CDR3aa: CASRRGADTDTQYF; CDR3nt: TGTGCCAGCAGGCGGGGGGCCGACACAGATACGCAGTATTTT
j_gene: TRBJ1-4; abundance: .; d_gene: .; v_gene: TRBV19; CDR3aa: CASSRTVSNEKLFF; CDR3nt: TGTGCCAGTAGTCGAACGGTTTCTAATGAAAAACTGTTTTTT